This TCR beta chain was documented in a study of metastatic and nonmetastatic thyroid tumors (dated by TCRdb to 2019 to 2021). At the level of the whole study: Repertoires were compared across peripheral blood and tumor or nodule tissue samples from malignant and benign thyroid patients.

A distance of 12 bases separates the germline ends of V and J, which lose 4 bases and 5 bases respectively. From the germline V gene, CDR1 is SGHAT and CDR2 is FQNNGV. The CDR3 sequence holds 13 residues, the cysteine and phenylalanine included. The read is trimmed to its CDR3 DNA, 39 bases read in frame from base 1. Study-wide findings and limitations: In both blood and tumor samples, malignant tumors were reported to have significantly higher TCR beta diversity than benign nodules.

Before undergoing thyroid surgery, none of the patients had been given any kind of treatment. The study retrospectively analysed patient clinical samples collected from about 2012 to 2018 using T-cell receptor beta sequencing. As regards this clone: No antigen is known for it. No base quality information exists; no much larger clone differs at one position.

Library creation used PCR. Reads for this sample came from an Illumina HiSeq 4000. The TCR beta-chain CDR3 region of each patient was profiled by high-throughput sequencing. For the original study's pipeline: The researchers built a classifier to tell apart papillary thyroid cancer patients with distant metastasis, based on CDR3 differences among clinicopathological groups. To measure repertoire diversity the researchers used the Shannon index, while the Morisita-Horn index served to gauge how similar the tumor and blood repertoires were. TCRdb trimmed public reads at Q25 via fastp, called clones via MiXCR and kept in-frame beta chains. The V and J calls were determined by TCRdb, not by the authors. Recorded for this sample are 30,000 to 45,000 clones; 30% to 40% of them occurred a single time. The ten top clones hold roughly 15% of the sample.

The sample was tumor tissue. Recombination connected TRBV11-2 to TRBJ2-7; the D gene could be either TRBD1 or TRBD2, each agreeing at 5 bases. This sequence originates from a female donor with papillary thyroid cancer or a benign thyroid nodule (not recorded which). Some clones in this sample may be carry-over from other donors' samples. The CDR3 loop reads CASSSGTSNEQYF. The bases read TGTGCCAGCAGCTCCGGGACGTCTAACGAGCAGTACTTC.